The next 20 T cell receptor beta chains were all read from a single sample in a study of follicular helper T cells after annual influenza vaccination. Regarding time point: 2015-2016 season, pre-vaccination. The table came from immunoSEQ multiplex PCR; TCRdb's copy has only in-frame clones and leaves some out. The sample holds about 10,000 clones; 85% to 90% are singletons and the top ten take 0.47%. Here the sequenced sample was CXCR5+ CD38- circulating T follicular helper cells from blood, taken on the day of influenza vaccination. Subset in this sample: circulating Tfh, non-naive CD4+CXCR5+PD-1+ (ICOS+CD38+ or ICOS-CD38-). The origin of the receptors is an adult who received the influenza vaccine.

The rearrangement links TRBV6-5 to TRBJ2-7, with 8 bases matching TRBD2. CDR3 length: 13 amino acids. Trimming at V came to 3 bases and at J to 3 bases, leaving 1 base not matched to a gene. Germline V gene data show CDR1 as MNHEY and CDR2 as SVGAGI. The CDR3 sequence is CASSYTSGYEQYF. CDR3 bases: TGTGCCAGCAGTTATACTAGCGGCTACGAGCAGTACTTC.

J is TRBJ1-1 and V is TRBV9, with D uncertain. This CDR3 has 13 amino acids. The V and J ends lost 2 bases and 1 base respectively, with 6 bases between them. Germline-derived CDR1 and CDR2 are SGDLS and YYNGEE. Written as DNA, the CDR3 is TGTGCCAGCAGCGTGACGGAGAACACTGAAGCTTTCTTT. Protein product: CASSVTENTEAFF.

This clone was observed a few times. The chain is built from TRBV5-4 and TRBJ1-2, with D unresolved. The CDR3 has 14 amino acids. Germline-derived CDR1 and CDR2 are SGHNT and YYREEE (reference sequence). V lost 3 bases and J lost 8, with 17 bases in between. CDR3 region: CASSSPTEDGGYTF. The CDR3 DNA follows: TGTGCCAGCAGCTCCCCCACAGAGGACGGAGGCTACACCTTC.

The chain joins TRBV11-2 to TRBJ2-5; D is perhaps TRBD2 (6 bases). Germline V gives CDR1 SGHAT, CDR2 FQNNGV. The CDR3 runs to 14 residues. V was trimmed by 1 base and J by 5 bases, leaving 11 bases between them. The CDR3 region has the DNA TGTGCCAGCAGCTTAGGGGCGGGGTTGGAGACCCAGTACTTC. Translating it yields CASSLGAGLETQYF.

V is TRBV4-1 and J is TRBJ2-7; D not certain. Germline V gene lookup returns CDR1 MGHRA and CDR2 YSYEKL. The CDR3 runs 16 residues. With 2 bases removed from V and 0 bases from J, the gap between germline ends came to 14 bases. CDR3 bases: TGCGCCAGCAGCCAACGCCCTACAGATCTCTCCTACGAGCAGTACTTC. It specifies CASSQRPTDLSYEQYF.

The chain joins TRBV7-2 to TRBJ2-7; possibly TRBD2 for D (7 bases). This CDR3 has 18 residues. Looked up from germline, CDR1 is SGHTA and CDR2 is FQGNSA. V dropped 0 bases and J dropped 0 bases, with 18 bases sitting between them. The CDR3: CASSLASGGPISSYEQYF. The CDR3 DNA follows: TGTGCCAGCAGCTTAGCATCGGGGGGCCCTATTAGCTCCTACGAGCAGTACTTC.

The chain links TRBV11-2 to TRBJ1-1; D gene ambiguous. CDR3 length: 10 amino acids. The germline gives CDR1 SGHAT, CDR2 FQNNGV. Trimming removed 7 bases from V and 5 bases from J, with 5 bases in between. CDR3 region: CASNGTEAFF. The CDR3 nucleotides are TGTGCCAGCAATGGGACTGAAGCTTTCTTT.

The chain links TRBV5-1 to TRBJ1-2; D not certain. Trimming removed 0 bases at V and 2 bases at J, with 11 bases between. CDR1 is SGHRS, CDR2 YFSETQ, per germline. The CDR3 totals 15 residues. This CDR3 reads CASSLGFQANYGYTF. CDR3 DNA: TGCGCCAGCAGCTTGGGTTTCCAAGCAAACTATGGCTACACCTTC.

J is TRBJ2-1 and V is TRBV7-2; 8 positions match TRBD1. Germline loops: CDR1 SGHTA, CDR2 FQGNSA. This CDR3 region has 16 residues. V lost 4 bases, J lost 2 bases, and 7 bases stayed unmatched. Here the CDR3 reads CASSSRQGLTYNEQFF. CDR3 coding DNA: TGTGCCAGCAGCTCAAGACAGGGGCTCACCTACAATGAGCAGTTCTTC. The entire variable domain, with the rest obtained from reference TRBV7-2 and TRBJ2-1, is as follows: GAGVSQSPSNKVTEKGKDVELRCDPISGHTALYWYRQSLGQGLEFLIYFQGNSAPDKSGLPSDRFSAERTGGSVSTLTIQRTQQEDSAVYLCASSSRQGLTYNEQFFGPGTRLTVL.

V and J are TRBV6-6 and TRBJ1-2, with 7 bases fitting TRBD1. J lost 0 bases, V lost 10 bases, and 8 bases had no gene match. The CDR3 is made up of 14 amino acids. Germline lookup yields CDR1 MNHNY and CDR2 SVGAGI (reference sequence). Here the CDR3 DNA reads TGTGCCACCCGAGAGGGGGCAGCTAACTATGGCTACACCTTC. The encoded protein is CATREGAANYGYTF.

The chain recombines TRBV9 with TRBJ2-3; D ambiguous. The CDR3 extends over 13 amino acids. The germline V gene has CDR1 SGDLS and CDR2 YYNGEE. Trimming cost V 4 bases and J 4 bases, with 10 bases left between them. The CDR3 protein is CASSFNLADTQYF. The CDR3 bases are TGTGCCAGCAGCTTCAACCTGGCAGATACGCAGTATTTT.

The chain couples TRBV6-1 to TRBJ2-7, with a tentative D call TRBD1 (6 bases). From germline, CDR1 is MNHNS and CDR2 SASEGT. V was trimmed by 6 bases and J by 3 bases, leaving 15 bases between them. There are 14 residues in the CDR3. CDR3 loop: CASRTMGTNYEQYF. The CDR3 nucleotides are TGTGCCAGCAGAACCATGGGGACAAACTACGAGCAGTACTTC.

The V call is TRBV7-2, the J call TRBJ2-3, with 7 positions matching TRBD2. V dropped 0 bases and J dropped 5; count of bases not matched to a gene: 5. This CDR3 has 15 amino acids. Per the germline V gene, CDR1 is SGHTA and CDR2 is FQGNSA. The CDR3 spells CASSLAGGVRDTQYF. CDR3 nucleotides: TGTGCCAGCAGCTTAGCGGGGGGGGTCAGAGATACGCAGTATTTT. Full variable domain (remainder filled in from reference TRBV7-2 and TRBJ2-3): GAGVSQSPSNKVTEKGKDVELRCDPISGHTALYWYRQSLGQGLEFLIYFQGNSAPDKSGLPSDRFSAERTGGSVSTLTIQRTQQEDSAVYLCASSLAGGVRDTQYFGPGTRLTVL.

The genes are TRBV6-4 and TRBJ2-6; D is undetermined. The CDR3 runs to 14 residues. Per the germline V gene, CDR1 is MRHNA and CDR2 is SNTAGT. Between the trimmed V and J ends, which lost 4 bases and 1 base, there was a span of 5 bases. The CDR3 protein is CASSAESGANVLTF. CDR3 nucleotide sequence: TGTGCCAGCAGTGCCGAGTCTGGGGCCAACGTCCTGACTTTC.

This sequence joins TRBV19 and TRBJ2-3, with 11 bases lining up with TRBD2. Germline loops: CDR1 LNHDA, CDR2 SQIVND (reference sequence). This CDR3 has 15 amino acids. Trimming cost V 5 bases and J 4 bases; bases outside gene matches: 5. For the CDR3, the DNA is TGTGCCAGTAGTTTTACTAGCGGGGGCGCAGATACGCAGTATTTT. Protein sequence: CASSFTSGGADTQYF.

This clone was detected once. This chain joins TRBV6-6 and TRBJ2-7; the D gene could be TRBD1 or TRBD2 (6 bases each). CDR3 length: 15 residues. Germline CDR1 reads MNHNY; CDR2 reads SVGAGI (reference sequence). Trimming took 9 bases from V and 0 from J, leaving 18 bases between them. The CDR3 here is CASRGTRGSSYEQYF. The CDR3 DNA reads TGTGCCAGTCGCGGGACGAGGGGGAGCTCCTACGAGCAGTACTTC.

This clone was seen once. One end of the junction does not line up with germline, which may come from a read error. The J gene is TRBJ2-1, the V gene TRBV6-1, with TRBD2 identical over 9 bases. CDR1 is MNHNS, CDR2 SASEGT, per germline. This CDR3 comprises 16 residues. CDR3: CAGSVRLAGINNEQFF. The CDR3 DNA sequence: TGTGCCGGCAGTGTCCGGCTAGCGGGGATAAACAATGAGCAGTTCTTC.

The rearrangement links TRBV6-5 to TRBJ1-1; 8 bases fit TRBD1. The trim removed 5 bases at V and 5 bases at J, leaving 7 bases unmatched. Germline V CDR1 and CDR2: MNHEY, SVGAGI. The CDR3 is 14 residues long. The CDR3 loop reads CASSGQGQSTEAFF. Here the CDR3 DNA reads TGTGCCAGCAGTGGACAGGGCCAATCGACTGAAGCTTTCTTT.

The chain joins TRBV11-3 to TRBJ2-1, with TRBD1 matching 9 bases. V was pared by 5 bases and J by 7 bases, with 9 bases of the junction left unmatched. The germline CDR1 and CDR2 sequences are SGHNT and YENEEA. The CDR3 length is 15 residues. CDR3 in amino acids: CASSPTGGGRNEQFF. The CDR3, as DNA: TGTGCCAGCAGCCCGACAGGGGGTGGAAGAAATGAGCAGTTCTTC.

This chain joins TRBV4-1 and TRBJ2-1, with TRBD2 as a possible D gene (6 bases). Trimming stripped 5 bases from V and 14 bases from J, with 13 bases between. The CDR3 has 11 residues. Germline V gives CDR1 MGHRA, CDR2 YSYEKL. The CDR3: CASSSGRGKFF. CDR3 sequence (DNA): TGCGCCAGCAGCTCGGGGCGGGGTAAGTTCTTC.